What follows are 25 T cell receptor beta chains derived from one specimen sequenced in a study of beta chain features in type 1 diabetes. These receptors' antigens are unknown. Every isolated RNA sample was fully reverse transcribed, so sequencing captured expressed TCRB transcripts. Assay used: immunoSEQ multiplex PCR; TCRdb lists only in-frame clones, some missing. This sample yields approximately 260,000 clones, of which over 20% are seen a single time; about 0.028% belongs to the top ten. Study-wide findings and caveats: Among patients with Type 1 diabetes, TCRB CDR3s were moderately but significantly shorter in every one of the four CD4+ subsets.

Sequenced input: naive CD4+ T cells from blood. These receptors all come from a woman aged 40 to 50 with type 1 diabetes.

In this sample, this clone turned up a few times. The chain has TRBV11-2 and TRBJ2-3; 8 bases are shared with TRBD1. The CDR3 covers 15 residues. V gave up 3 bases and J gave up 9 bases; unmatched junction bases: 11. CDR1 and CDR2 (germline): SGHAT, FQNNGV. The CDR3 nucleotides read TGTGCCAGCAGCTTCTCGGGACAGGTTGGAGACACGCAGTATTTT. It is translated as CASSFSGQVGDTQYF.

The chain is built from TRBV27 and TRBJ1-2, with a possible D match to TRBD1 (5 bases). The CDR3 spans 14 residues. V lost 0 bases and J lost 6, with 11 bases in between. Looked up from germline, CDR1 is MNHEY and CDR2 is SMNVEV (reference sequence). CDR3 in DNA: TGTGCCAGCAGTTTATCAGGGGAGGACGATGGCTACACCTTC. It codes for CASSLSGEDDGYTF.

The rearrangement links TRBV30 to TRBJ1-2; TRBD1 matches at 10 bases. The CDR3 extends over 14 amino acids. The trim removed 2 bases at V and 8 bases at J, leaving 8 bases unmatched. The V gene's germline CDR1 is GTSNPN and CDR2 SVGIG (reference sequence). The CDR3 region has the DNA TGTGCCTGGAGTAGACCGGGACAGGGGAGCGGCTACACCTTC. Its protein is CAWSRPGQGSGYTF.

This clone has more than one count but fewer than ten. The chain carries TRBV6-5 and TRBJ2-7; D might be TRBD2 (5 bases). The germline CDR1 and CDR2 sequences are MNHEY and SVGAGI. V dropped 7 bases and J dropped 4 bases, with 17 bases sitting between them. The CDR3 has 14 residues. CDR3: CASTQGLSSYEQYF. CDR3 sequence (DNA): TGTGCCAGCACTCAAGGACTCTCTTCGTACGAGCAGTACTTC.

The rearrangement uses TRBV15 and TRBJ1-4; D is unclear. V was trimmed by 5 bases and J by 0 bases, leaving 13 bases between them. The CDR3 spans 16 residues. Germline values: CDR1 LNHNV, CDR2 YYDKDF (reference sequence). The CDR3 spells CATSHDGGATNEKLFF. CDR3 coding DNA: TGTGCCACCAGCCACGACGGCGGTGCAACTAATGAAAAACTGTTTTTT.

The chain carries TRBV5-1 and TRBJ2-1; D ambiguous. Germline CDR1 and CDR2: SGHRS and YFSETQ. This CDR3 is built from 13 residues. Trimming pared 2 bases from V and 10 bases from J, leaving 13 bases between. CDR3 bases: TGCGCCAGCAGCTTTCAAGAGGAGAGGGAGCAGTTCTTC. Amino acids: CASSFQEEREQFF.

The CDR3 loop is CASSYSDSRNTIYF. CDR3 bases: TGTGCCAGCAGTTACTCGGACAGCCGAAACACCATATATTTT. J is TRBJ1-3 and V is TRBV6-5, with D possibly TRBD1 on 6 matching bases. V was cut by 0 bases and J by 5 bases, with 8 bases left in between. Germline-derived CDR1 and CDR2 are MNHEY and SVGAGI. The CDR3 contains 14 residues.

This clone was seen a few times. The same CDR3 arises from other DNA sequences in this sample as well. The chain carries TRBV2 and TRBJ2-5; 7 nucleotides line up with TRBD2. The ends lost 6 bases at V and 5 bases at J; junction bases unmatched: 0. Germline V gene data show CDR1 as SNHLY and CDR2 as FYNNEI. This CDR3 spans 11 amino acids. The CDR3 DNA sequence: TGTGCCAGCAGGGGAGGGGAGACCCAGTACTTC. Its translation: CASRGGETQYF.

This clone has a handful of counts. The chain couples TRBV9 to TRBJ2-1; tentatively, D is TRBD2 (6 bases). V gave up 3 bases and J gave up 9 bases, with 7 bases separating them. Germline CDR1 is SGDLS and CDR2 is YYNGEE. The CDR3 runs to 11 residues. CDR3: CASSAEGEQFF. DNA of the CDR3: TGTGCCAGCAGCGCGGAGGGTGAGCAGTTCTTC.

The chain has TRBV28 and TRBJ1-2, with D unresolved. The CDR3 runs to 13 residues. Germline V gene lookup returns CDR1 MDHEN and CDR2 SYDVKM. Trimming took 6 bases from V and 4 from J, leaving 12 bases between them. The CDR3: CASSLQQPYGYTF. The CDR3 bases are TGTGCCAGCAGCCTCCAACAGCCCTATGGCTACACCTTC.

The chain joins TRBV5-1 to TRBJ2-7, with D uncertain. CDR3 size: 13 residues. Between the trimmed V and J ends, which lost 0 bases and 0 bases, there was a span of 4 bases. Germline values: CDR1 SGHRS, CDR2 YFSETQ. CDR3 loop: CASSLASSYEQYF. The DNA of the CDR3 is TGCGCCAGCAGCTTGGCATCCTCCTACGAGCAGTACTTC. Together with reference TRBV5-1 and TRBJ2-7, the CDR3 gives the full variable domain: KAGVTQTPRYLIKTRGQQVTLSCSPISGHRSVSWYQQTPGQGLQFLFEYFSETQRNKGNFPGRFSGRQFSNSRSEMNVSTLELGDSALYLCASSLASSYEQYFGPGTRLTVT.

Comments on this clone: Within the sample, other DNA sequences also encode this same CDR3. V usage is TRBV9 and J usage is TRBJ1-6, with 8 bases identical to TRBD1. The ends lost 0 bases at V and 7 bases at J; junction bases unmatched: 3. Germline CDR1 is SGDLS and CDR2 is YYNGEE. The CDR3 spans 15 residues. This chain's CDR3 is CASSVAGGENSPLHF. The CDR3 nucleotides are TGTGCCAGCAGCGTAGCAGGGGGCGAGAATTCACCCCTCCACTTT.

This chain uses TRBV29-1 with TRBJ2-1; TRBD2 agrees at 9 bases. The CDR3 spans 11 residues. J lost 11 bases, V lost 3 bases, and 2 bases had no gene match. The V gene's germline CDR1 is SQVTM and CDR2 ANQGSEA. CDR3 sequence (DNA): TGCAGCGTTGAGGCTAGCGGGAAGCAGTTCTTC. Translating it yields CSVEASGKQFF.

The chain links TRBV9 to TRBJ1-4; D gene unclear. Trimming shortened V by 2 bases and J by 7 bases, and 12 bases separated the two germline ends. The CDR3 has 14 amino acids. Looked up from germline, CDR1 is SGDLS and CDR2 is YYNGEE. The DNA for the CDR3 is TGTGCCAGCAGCGTGAGAGGGTTGGGTGAAAAACTGTTTTTT. Translated, it gives CASSVRGLGEKLFF.

CDR3 in amino acids: CAVYGGLTVEQYF. The DNA of the CDR3 is TGTGCCGTTTACGGTGGGCTAACGGTCGAGCAGTACTTC. The V and J genes are TRBV28 and TRBJ2-7; D ambiguous. This CDR3 is built from 13 residues. V lost 11 bases, J lost 6 bases, and 20 bases lay in between. Germline V gene data show CDR1 as MDHEN and CDR2 as SYDVKM.

There are a few counts of this clone. The CDR3 loop is CASSFNRDRAEREQFF. The CDR3 DNA reads TGTGCCAGCAGCTTCAACCGGGACAGGGCAGAAAGGGAGCAGTTCTTC. V is TRBV9 and J is TRBJ2-1; 9 bases are shared with TRBD1. V was clipped by 4 bases and J by 10 bases; unmatched bases: 15. This CDR3 has 16 amino acids. Germline CDR1 reads SGDLS; CDR2 reads YYNGEE.

The sample holds a few counts of this clone. The J gene is TRBJ2-1, the V gene TRBV2; 7 positions agree with TRBD1. Germline-derived CDR1 and CDR2 are SNHLY and FYNNEI. Trimming took 4 bases from V and 3 from J; bases not matched to a gene: 3. The CDR3 length is 14 residues. The CDR3 loop reads CASSAGTVYNEQFF. The DNA for the CDR3 is TGTGCCAGCAGTGCCGGGACAGTCTACAATGAGCAGTTCTTC.

This clone was counted a few times. V gene TRBV21-1 combines with J gene TRBJ2-5; the DNA was not compared with TRBD2, the D call given in the table. TRBV21-1 is flagged as a pseudogene. CDR3 length: 15 amino acids. Written as DNA, the CDR3 is TGTGCCAGCAGTTACCCTTGGACTCTCCAAGAGACCCAGTACTTC. This gives the protein CASSYPWTLQETQYF.

This clone turned up a few times. The chain has TRBV2 and TRBJ1-2; a possible D gene is TRBD1 (5 bases). Germline CDR1 SNHLY, CDR2 FYNNEI. The CDR3 loop spans 15 amino acids. V lost 2 bases to trimming and J lost 4 bases, with 14 bases between them. The CDR3, as DNA: TGTGCCAGCAGTGAAAGTAGAACGACAGTCTATGGCTACACCTTC. Its protein is CASSESRTTVYGYTF.

The gene calls are TRBV7-2 and TRBJ2-1; D might be TRBD1 (7 bases). The length of the CDR3 is 14 residues. Germline CDR1 SGHTA, CDR2 FQGNSA. The V end was cut by 2 bases, the J end by 8 bases, with 13 bases between. For the CDR3, the DNA is TGTGCCAGCAGCTTAAGGCAGGGGGGAGATGAGCAGTTCTTC. Its translation is CASSLRQGGDEQFF.

Only a few counts were recorded for this clone. The chain has TRBV29-1 and TRBJ1-1; D gene ambiguous. The length of the CDR3 is 12 residues. The V end lost 7 bases, the J end lost 1 base, and 10 bases lay between the germline ends. Germline CDR1 is SQVTM and CDR2 is ANQGSEA. The CDR3 DNA reads TGCAGCGCCGGAGGGCAGAACACTGAAGCTTTCTTT. Translated, it gives CSAGGQNTEAFF.

In its sample, this clone was seen a few times. CDR3: CASSLAGQSGLHF. The CDR3 region has the DNA TGTGCCAGCAGCTTAGCGGGACAGTCGGGTCTCCACTTT. This chain joins TRBV7-9 and TRBJ1-6, with 7 bases that match TRBD1. Trimming took 0 bases from V and 16 from J; bases not matched to a gene: 6. The CDR3 is 13 residues long. Germline values: CDR1 SEHNR, CDR2 FQNEAQ (reference sequence).

Only one count was recorded for this clone. The CDR3 loop reads CASSHTSGVSYEQYF. CDR3 nucleotides: TGTGCCAGCAGCCACACTAGCGGGGTCTCCTACGAGCAGTACTTC. The chain employs TRBV6-6 and TRBJ2-7; 10 bases are shared with TRBD2. The ends lost 6 bases at V and 0 bases at J; junction bases unmatched: 5. CDR1 is MNHNY, CDR2 SVGAGI, per germline (reference sequence). CDR3 size: 15 residues.

The chain joins TRBV7-8 to TRBJ2-7; D is unresolved. Germline V gene data show CDR1 as SGHVS and CDR2 as FQNEAQ. This CDR3 has 15 residues. The V end was cut by 5 bases, the J end by 5 bases, with 19 bases between. DNA of the CDR3: TGTGCCAGCAGCCTGATAAGCCCCTCTTCCCACGAGCAGTACTTC. It translates to CASSLISPSSHEQYF.

The chain joins TRBV6-5 to TRBJ2-4; 7 bases are shared with TRBD2. The CDR3 is 12 residues long. After removal of 8 bases from V and 6 bases from J, the junction contained 4 bases not matched to a gene. CDR1 is MNHEY, CDR2 SVGAGI, per germline. CDR3 DNA: TGTGCCAGCCGGGGGGACGTAAACATTCAGTACTTC. Translated: CASRGDVNIQYF.